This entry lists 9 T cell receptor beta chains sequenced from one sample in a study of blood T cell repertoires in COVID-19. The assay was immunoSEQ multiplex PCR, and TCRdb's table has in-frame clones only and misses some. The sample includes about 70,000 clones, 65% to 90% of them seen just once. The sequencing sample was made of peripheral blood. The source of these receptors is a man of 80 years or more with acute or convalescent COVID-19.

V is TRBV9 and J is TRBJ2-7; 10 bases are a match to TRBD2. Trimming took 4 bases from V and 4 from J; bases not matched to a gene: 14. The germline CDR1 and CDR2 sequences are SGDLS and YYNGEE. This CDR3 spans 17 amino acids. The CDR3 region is CASSPTSPRTSGYEQYF. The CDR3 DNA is TGTGCCAGCAGCCCCACCAGCCCTAGGACTAGCGGTTACGAGCAGTACTTC.

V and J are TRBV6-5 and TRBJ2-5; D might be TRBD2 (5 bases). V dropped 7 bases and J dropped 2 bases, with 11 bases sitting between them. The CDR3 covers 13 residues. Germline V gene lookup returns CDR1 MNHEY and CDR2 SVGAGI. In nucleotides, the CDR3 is TGTGCCAGCACGGGGAACCCACAAGAGACCCAGTACTTC. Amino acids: CASTGNPQETQYF.

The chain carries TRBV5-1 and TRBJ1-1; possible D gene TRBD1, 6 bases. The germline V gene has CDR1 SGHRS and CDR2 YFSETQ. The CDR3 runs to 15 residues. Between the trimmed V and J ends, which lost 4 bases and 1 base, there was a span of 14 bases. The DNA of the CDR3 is TGCGCCAGCAGCGAAAATACAGGGAGGAACACTGAAGCTTTCTTT. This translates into CASSENTGRNTEAFF.

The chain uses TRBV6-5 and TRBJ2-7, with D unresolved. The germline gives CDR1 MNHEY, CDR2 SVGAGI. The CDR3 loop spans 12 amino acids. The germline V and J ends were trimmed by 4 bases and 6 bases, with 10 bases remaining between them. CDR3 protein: CASSFGVTEQYF. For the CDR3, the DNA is TGTGCCAGCAGTTTTGGAGTAACCGAGCAGTACTTC.

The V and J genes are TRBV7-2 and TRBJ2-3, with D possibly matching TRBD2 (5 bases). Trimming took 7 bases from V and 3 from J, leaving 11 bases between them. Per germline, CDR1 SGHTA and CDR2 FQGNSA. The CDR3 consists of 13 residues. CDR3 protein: CASTRTLTDTQYF. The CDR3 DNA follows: TGTGCCAGCACCCGGACTTTAACAGATACGCAGTATTTT.

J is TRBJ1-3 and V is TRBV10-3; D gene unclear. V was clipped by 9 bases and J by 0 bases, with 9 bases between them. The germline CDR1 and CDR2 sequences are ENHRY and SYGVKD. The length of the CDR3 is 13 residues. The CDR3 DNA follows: TGTGCCATAGCCCCGCGCTCTGGAAACACCATATATTTT. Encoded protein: CAIAPRSGNTIYF.

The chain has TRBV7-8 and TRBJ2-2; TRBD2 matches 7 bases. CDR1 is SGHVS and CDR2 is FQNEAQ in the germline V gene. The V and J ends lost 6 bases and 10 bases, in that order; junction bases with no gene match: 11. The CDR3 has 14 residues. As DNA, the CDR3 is TGTGCCAGCAGGGCTGGCGGGAGTGAGGAGGAGCTGTTTTTT. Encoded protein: CASRAGGSEEELFF.

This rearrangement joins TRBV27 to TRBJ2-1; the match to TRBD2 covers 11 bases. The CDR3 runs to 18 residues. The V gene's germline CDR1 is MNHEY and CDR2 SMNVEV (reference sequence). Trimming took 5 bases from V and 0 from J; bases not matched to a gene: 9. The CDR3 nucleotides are TGTGCCAGCAGTCCAGGGACTAGCGGCCTTAGCTCCTACAATGAGCAGTTCTTC. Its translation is CASSPGTSGLSSYNEQFF.

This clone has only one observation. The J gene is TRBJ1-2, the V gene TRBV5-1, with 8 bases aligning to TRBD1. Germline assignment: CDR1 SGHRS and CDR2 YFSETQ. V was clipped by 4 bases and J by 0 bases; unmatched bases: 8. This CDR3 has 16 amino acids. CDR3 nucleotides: TGCGCCAGCAGCACGGGACAGGTTCTACCTAACTATGGCTACACCTTC. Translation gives CASSTGQVLPNYGYTF.